The source of this TCR beta chain is a study of blood T cells in healthy people across ages. Study-level results: PBMCs went unsorted, and a conclusive naive versus antigen-experienced comparison was therefore prevented. Per million T cells, TCR beta diversity dropped roughly linearly as age increased.

A word on this clonotype: Its antigen remains unknown.

A second PCR of 7 to 11 cycles used a sample-barcoded 5' primer and a J-beta primer mix. MiXCR, applied by TCRdb to the 5' RACE reads, yields one record per CDR3 protein. The table has fewer than 600,000 distinct CDR3 sequences, roughly a quarter seen once. These same records also appear under a second study, on T cells of mothers and their children. That work contributes: Per mother, over 9 million TCR beta CDR3 reads were obtained; per child, about 3 million. Unrelated mother-child pairs always had slightly, but never significantly, lower normalized overlap than related pairs.

Sequencing input: blood. This TCR was sampled from a boy under 10 years old in good health.

The CDR3 region has the DNA TGTGCCAGCAGCCCCACCGGCAGGAGGAACACTGAAGCTTTCTTT. Protein product: CASSPTGRRNTEAFF. The V and J genes are TRBV3-1 and TRBJ1-1; D gene unclear. Trimming removed 4 bases from V and 1 base from J, with 13 bases in between. This CDR3 is built from 15 residues. CDR1 is LGHDT, CDR2 YNNKEL, per germline (reference sequence).